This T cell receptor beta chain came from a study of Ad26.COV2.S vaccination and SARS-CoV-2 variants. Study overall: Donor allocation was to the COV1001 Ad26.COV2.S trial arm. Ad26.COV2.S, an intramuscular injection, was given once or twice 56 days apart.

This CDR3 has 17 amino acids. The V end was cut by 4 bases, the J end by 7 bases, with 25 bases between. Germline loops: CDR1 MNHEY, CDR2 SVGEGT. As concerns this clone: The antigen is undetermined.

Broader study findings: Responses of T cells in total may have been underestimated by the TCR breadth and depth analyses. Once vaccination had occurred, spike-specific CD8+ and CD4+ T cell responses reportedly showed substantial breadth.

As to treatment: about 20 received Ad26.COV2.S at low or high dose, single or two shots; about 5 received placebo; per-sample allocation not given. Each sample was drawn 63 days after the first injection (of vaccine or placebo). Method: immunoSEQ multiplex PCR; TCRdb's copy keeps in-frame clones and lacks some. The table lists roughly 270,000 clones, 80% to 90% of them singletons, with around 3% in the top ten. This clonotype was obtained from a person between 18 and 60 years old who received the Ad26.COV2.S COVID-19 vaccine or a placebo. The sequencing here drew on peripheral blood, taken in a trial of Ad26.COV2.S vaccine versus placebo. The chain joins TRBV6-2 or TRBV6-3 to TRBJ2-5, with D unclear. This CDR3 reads CASSSFQTLVAWGTQYF. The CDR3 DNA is TGTGCCAGCAGTTCCTTCCAGACCCTGGTCGCCTGGGGGACCCAGTACTTC.